Below, 22 T cell receptor beta chains from the same sample are listed, as sequenced in a study of blood T cells in healthy people across ages. It was with a sample-barcoded 5' primer and a J-beta primer mix that a second PCR of about 6 to 12 cycles was run. One entry per CDR3 protein, called by TCRdb with MiXCR from the 5' RACE reads. This sample has roughly 800,000 distinct CDR3 sequences, with 20% to 30% found just once. The sample was also linked to a second study, of T cells of mothers and their children.

Sequencing was performed on blood. These receptors were taken from a boy under 18 in good health.

This clonotype was observed many times. V and J are TRBV20-1 and TRBJ1-2; D is uncertain. V dropped 0 bases and J dropped 0 bases, with 5 bases sitting between them. Germline V lookup: CDR1 DFQATT, CDR2 SNEGSKA (reference sequence). This CDR3 has 13 residues. For the CDR3, the DNA is TGCAGTGCTAGAGAACCTTCTAACTATGGCTACACCTTC. The encoded protein is CSAREPSNYGYTF.

This chain connects TRBV3-1 to TRBJ2-1, with TRBD1 matching over 10 bases. The V gene end was trimmed by 1 base and the J gene end by 5 bases; junction bases not matched to a gene: 2. The V gene's germline CDR1 is LGHDT and CDR2 YNNKEL (reference sequence). The CDR3 sequence is 15 residues long. CDR3 sequence: CASSQGQGAHNEQFF. CDR3 in DNA: TGTGCCAGCAGCCAAGGACAGGGGGCCCACAATGAGCAGTTCTTC.

The chain has TRBV7-9 and TRBJ2-4, with D unresolved. Germline CDR1 and CDR2: SEHNR and FQNEAQ (reference sequence). The V and J ends lost 1 base and 0 bases respectively, with 13 bases between them. The CDR3 has 17 residues. CDR3 DNA sequence: TGTGCCAGCAGCTTAGAAATGGGGATCCCAGCCAAAAACATTCAGTACTTC. This encodes CASSLEMGIPAKNIQYF.

V is TRBV4-2 and J is TRBJ1-2; 7 bases fit TRBD1. The length of the CDR3 is 16 residues. Germline V gene lookup returns CDR1 LGHNA and CDR2 YNFKEQ. J gave up 0 bases and V 1 base, and 5 bases lay outside the gene matches. CDR3 sequence (DNA): TGTGCCAGCAGCCAAGCGAACCAGGGGGCTAACTATGGCTACACCTTC. It yields the protein CASSQANQGANYGYTF.

This clonotype turned up a few times. The chain employs TRBV20-1 and TRBJ2-5; D is unresolved. The DNA end is a closer match to TRBJ2-7, so the J assignment may be wrong. The V gene's germline CDR1 is DFQATT and CDR2 SNEGSKA (reference sequence). CDR3 length equals 14 residues. The CDR3 region is CSARRQESSYEQYF. The CDR3 coding sequence is TGCAGTGCTAGGCGTCAGGAGAGCTCCTACGAGCAGTACTTC.

This rearrangement joins TRBV5-1 to TRBJ1-2; D unresolved. CDR3 length: 13 amino acids. Germline V gene sequence: CDR1 SGHRS, CDR2 YFSETQ. V lost 4 bases and J lost 3, with 10 bases in between. CDR3: CASSADGDYGYTF. The CDR3 DNA sequence: TGCGCCAGCAGCGCCGACGGTGACTATGGCTACACCTTC.

This clonotype was detected a few times. The chain joins TRBV24-1 to TRBJ2-5; possibly TRBD2 for D (6 bases). Germline CDR1 KGHDR, CDR2 SFDVKD. V lost 3 bases and J lost 2, with 15 bases in between. This CDR3 is 16 amino acids long. CDR3 residues: CATSDVSQGGQETQYF. In DNA, the CDR3 is TGTGCCACCAGTGATGTATCCCAGGGAGGTCAAGAGACCCAGTACTTC.

This clonotype was seen once. J is TRBJ2-5 and V is TRBV20-1, with 8 bases identical to TRBD2. Germline CDR1 DFQATT, CDR2 SNEGSKA (reference sequence). The CDR3 is 16 amino acids. Losses at the gene ends were 0 bases for V and 5 bases for J; bases not matched to a gene: 11. As DNA, the CDR3 is TGCAGTGCTAGAGATGATACGACTAGCGCGGACGAGACCCAGTACTTC. It is translated as CSARDDTTSADETQYF.

This clonotype was counted between two and nine times. V and J are TRBV7-9 and TRBJ1-3, with a weak D call TRBD1 (5 bases). Per the germline V gene, CDR1 is SEHNR and CDR2 is FQNEAQ (reference sequence). Trimming shortened V by 0 bases and J by 4 bases, and 13 bases separated the two germline ends. The CDR3 is made up of 16 amino acids. The CDR3: CASSLATGAPGNTIYF. CDR3 sequence (DNA): TGTGCCAGCAGCTTAGCCACAGGAGCCCCCGGAAACACCATATATTTT. Based on the CDR3 plus reference TRBV7-9 and TRBJ1-3, the full variable domain is DTGVSQNPRHKITKRGQNVTFRCDPISEHNRLYWYRQTLGQGPEFLTYFQNEAQLEKSRLLSDRFSAERPKGSFSTLEIQRTEQGDSAMYLCASSLATGAPGNTIYFGEGSWLTVV.

This chain uses TRBV7-8 with TRBJ1-4; 9 bases align to TRBD1. After removal of 5 bases from V and 8 bases from J, the junction contained 3 bases not matched to a gene. This CDR3 is built from 13 residues. Germline-derived CDR1 and CDR2 are SGHVS and FQNEAQ. The CDR3 sequence is CASSMDRGEKLFF. Written as DNA, the CDR3 is TGTGCCAGCAGCATGGACAGGGGCGAAAAACTGTTTTTT.

V usage is TRBV7-2 and J usage is TRBJ2-7; D unclear. Trimming shortened V by 5 bases and J by 3 bases, and 17 bases separated the two germline ends. The CDR3 is 15 amino acids. CDR1 is SGHTA and CDR2 is FQGNSA in the germline V gene. The CDR3 DNA reads TGTGCCAGCAGCCCCGAGTCAGTTAGGTTCTACGAGCAGTACTTC. This codes for CASSPESVRFYEQYF.

This clonotype has more than one count but fewer than ten. The chain links TRBV3-1 to TRBJ1-2; D unresolved. The V and J ends lost 0 bases and 7 bases respectively, with 15 bases between them. This CDR3 contains 15 residues. The germline CDR1 and CDR2 sequences are LGHDT and YNNKEL (reference sequence). CDR3 nucleotides: TGTGCCAGCAGCCAAGATTTGTCGCGGCTGGGTGGCTACACCTTC. The encoded protein is CASSQDLSRLGGYTF.

This clonotype was seen a few times. The chain recombines TRBV7-9 with TRBJ1-5, with TRBD1 identical over 9 bases. The ends lost 3 bases at V and 4 bases at J; junction bases unmatched: 13. The CDR3 loop spans 18 amino acids. Germline V CDR1 and CDR2: SEHNR, FQNEAQ (reference sequence). The CDR3 sequence: CASSLASGTGSSNQPQHF. The CDR3 nucleotides are TGTGCCAGCAGCTTGGCATCCGGGACAGGGTCCTCTAATCAGCCCCAGCATTTT.

This chain joins TRBV7-2 and TRBJ1-1; D may be TRBD1 (5 bases). Germline V lookup: CDR1 SGHTA, CDR2 FQGNSA. V gave up 5 bases and J gave up 4 bases, with 14 bases separating them. CDR3 length: 14 residues. The CDR3 DNA is TGTGCCAGCAGCATGGGGGGAGGAGGCACTGAAGCTTTCTTT. The encoded protein is CASSMGGGGTEAFF.

This chain connects TRBV20-1 to TRBJ2-5, with no clear D. The end of the DNA fits TRBJ2-1 better, so the J call may be wrong. This CDR3 contains 16 residues. CDR1 and CDR2 from the germline V gene are DFQATT and SNEGSKA (reference sequence). The CDR3 protein is CSATGPRSPSYNEQFF. The CDR3 DNA is TGCAGTGCCACCGGGCCGCGGAGCCCGAGTTACAATGAGCAGTTCTTC.

The V gene is TRBV18, the J gene TRBJ2-1, with D maybe TRBD1 (5 bases). The better agreement between TRBJ2-7 and the DNA end casts doubt on the J call. Germline V CDR1 and CDR2: KGHSH, LQKENI. The CDR3 covers 12 residues. This CDR3 is CASSPSTAEQYF. The CDR3 DNA reads as TGTGCCAGCTCACCTTCGACAGCCGAGCAGTACTTC.

The chain joins TRBV5-5 to TRBJ1-3; D is unresolved. The germline CDR1 and CDR2 sequences are SGHKS and YYEKEE (reference sequence). V was trimmed by 3 bases and J by 2 bases, leaving 15 bases between them. The length of the CDR3 is 16 residues. The CDR3 loop reads CASSSPGVRAGNTIYF. CDR3 nucleotide sequence: TGTGCCAGCAGCTCCCCCGGTGTACGAGCTGGAAACACCATATATTTT.

V gene TRBV20-1 combines with J gene TRBJ2-5, with TRBD2 matching over 7 bases. The CDR3 sequence is 13 residues long. Germline loops: CDR1 DFQATT, CDR2 SNEGSKA (reference sequence). Trimming removed 6 bases from V and 3 bases from J; junction bases left unmatched: 7. CDR3 nucleotide sequence: TGCAGTGCCCACCCTGGGGGGGAAGAGACCCAGTACTTC. It codes for CSAHPGGEETQYF.

V gene TRBV6-1 combines with J gene TRBJ1-2, with D uncertain. Per the germline V gene, CDR1 is MNHNS and CDR2 is SASEGT. The CDR3 spans 14 residues. With 4 bases removed from V and 4 bases from J, the gap between germline ends came to 13 bases. The DNA for the CDR3 is TGTGCCAGCAGTGGACTGGCCTTGAGCTATGGCTACACCTTC. Amino acids: CASSGLALSYGYTF.

The chain carries TRBV6-5 and TRBJ2-5; D might be TRBD2 (6 bases). This CDR3 region has 16 residues. The germline V and J ends were trimmed by 0 bases and 0 bases, with 11 bases remaining between them. In germline, CDR1 is MNHEY, CDR2 SVGAGI. Here the CDR3 reads CASSYSILAHQETQYF. The CDR3 bases are TGTGCCAGCAGTTACTCGATCCTAGCGCACCAAGAGACCCAGTACTTC.

The rearrangement links TRBV5-1 to TRBJ1-2, with a possible D match to TRBD1 (5 bases). The CDR3 is made up of 14 amino acids. Germline V CDR1 and CDR2: SGHRS, YFSETQ. Deletions cut 0 bases from V and 2 bases from J, with 8 bases between. Written as DNA, the CDR3 is TGCGCCAGCAGCTTGGAGGCAGGGAACTATGGCTACACCTTC. Protein: CASSLEAGNYGYTF.

This clonotype has more than one count but fewer than ten. The gene calls are TRBV7-2 and TRBJ2-3, with a weak D call TRBD1 (7 bases). V was trimmed by 3 bases and J by 8 bases, leaving 24 bases between them. The CDR3 runs to 17 residues. The germline V gene has CDR1 SGHTA and CDR2 FQGNSA. Here the CDR3 reads CASSFGWRDRRYGTQYF. Written as DNA, the CDR3 is TGTGCCAGCAGCTTTGGATGGAGGGACAGAAGATATGGTACGCAGTATTTT.